A single sample gave rise to the 31 T cell receptor beta chains below, sequenced in a study of shared clonotypes between healthy human individuals. The method was immunoSEQ multiplex PCR; TCRdb's version includes in-frame clones alone and lacks a portion of them. The repertoire consists of about 700,000 clones, with roughly 94% occurring once and the leading ten covering roughly 22%. CD45RO-negative cells were positively selected for CCR7, leaving out terminally differentiated effector memory CD45RA+ cells. Material: naive CD8+ T cells sorted from blood. These receptors were collected from a man aged 25 to 40 in good health.

This clone showed up just once. The chain carries TRBV10-1 and TRBJ2-3; no firm D call. CDR1 and CDR2 from the germline V gene are WNHNN and SYGVQD (reference sequence). There are 14 residues in the CDR3. The V gene lost 4 bases and the J gene lost 0 bases, with 8 bases spanning the gap. CDR3: CASSADTSTDTQYF. For the CDR3, the DNA is TGCGCCAGCAGTGCCGACACTAGCACAGATACGCAGTATTTT.

This clone was recorded once. Other DNA sequences in the same sample also yield this CDR3. The V call is TRBV27, the J call TRBJ2-5, with D unclear. In germline, CDR1 is MNHEY, CDR2 SMNVEV (reference sequence). CDR3 length equals 14 residues. Trimming left V 0 bases short and J 0 bases short, with 5 bases between. The chain's CDR3 is CASSLSAYQETQYF. DNA for the CDR3: TGTGCCAGCAGTTTATCGGCATACCAAGAGACCCAGTACTTC.

The CDR3 region has the DNA TGTGCCAGCAAAGAGCCCTTGAGCTCTGGAAACACCATATATTTT. It codes for CASKEPLSSGNTIYF. The rearrangement uses TRBV25-1 and TRBJ1-3; D is undetermined. V gave up 7 bases and J gave up 0 bases, with 13 bases separating them. The CDR3 totals 15 residues. CDR1 and CDR2 (germline): MGHDK, SYGVNS. Based on the CDR3 plus reference TRBV25-1 and TRBJ1-3, the full variable domain is EADIYQTPRYLVIGTGKKITLECSQTMGHDKMYWYQQDPGMELHLIHYSYGVNSTEKGDLSSESTVSRIRTEHFPLTLESARPSHTSQYLCASKEPLSSGNTIYFGEGSWLTVV.

The genes are TRBV7-9 and TRBJ2-3, with D unresolved. This CDR3 comprises 11 residues. Trimming left V 5 bases short and J 4 bases short, with 4 bases between. CDR1 SEHNR and CDR2 FQNEAQ come from the germline V gene (reference sequence). This CDR3 reads CASSGSDTQYF. The CDR3 nucleotides are TGTGCCAGCAGCGGTTCAGATACGCAGTATTTT.

This chain connects TRBV30 to TRBJ2-3; 10 nucleotides line up with TRBD1. The V and J ends lost 0 bases and 5 bases, in that order; junction bases with no gene match: 2. Germline CDR1 GTSNPN, CDR2 SVGIG (reference sequence). The CDR3 loop spans 14 amino acids. The CDR3: CAWSVGTGEDTQYF. Here the CDR3 DNA reads TGTGCCTGGAGTGTGGGGACAGGGGAAGATACGCAGTATTTT.

This clone occurred once. The chain carries TRBV7-2 and TRBJ1-1; D uncertain. Trimming removed 1 base at V and 6 bases at J, with 9 bases between. The CDR3 is made up of 13 amino acids. The V gene's germline CDR1 is SGHTA and CDR2 FQGNSA. The CDR3 loop is CASSLDIPAEAFF. The CDR3 region has the DNA TGTGCCAGCAGCTTAGATATCCCTGCTGAAGCTTTCTTT.

The V gene is TRBV4-1, the J gene TRBJ1-1; 7 bases agree with TRBD1. CDR1 is MGHRA and CDR2 is YSYEKL in the germline V gene. V lost 1 base to trimming and J lost 4 bases; unmatched junction nucleotides: 6. The CDR3 extends over 15 amino acids. CDR3 protein: CASSQGVGGITEAFF. The CDR3 DNA follows: TGCGCCAGCAGCCAAGGCGTAGGGGGCATCACTGAAGCTTTCTTT.

The V call is TRBV5-4, the J call TRBJ1-1; TRBD1 aligns across 8 bases. CDR1 is SGHNT and CDR2 is YYREEE in the germline V gene (reference sequence). Unmatched junction bases numbered 7, after V lost 2 bases and J lost 7 bases. There are 14 residues in the CDR3. CDR3 sequence: CASSFDRGFSEAFF. Here the CDR3 DNA reads TGTGCCAGCAGCTTCGACAGGGGATTCAGTGAAGCTTTCTTT.

This chain joins TRBV28 and TRBJ2-1; 7 bases agree with TRBD1. The V gene's germline CDR1 is MDHEN and CDR2 SYDVKM. The ends lost 6 bases at V and 4 bases at J; junction bases unmatched: 12. The CDR3 is 16 amino acids. The CDR3 reads CASRPIEGAEYNEQFF. In DNA form, the CDR3 reads TGTGCCAGCAGACCGATCGAGGGGGCGGAATACAATGAGCAGTTCTTC.

CDR3 coding DNA: TGTGCCAGCAGCTTTCTCACGACGCTCACAGATACGCAGTATTTT. Translation: CASSFLTTLTDTQYF. This sequence joins TRBV5-5 and TRBJ2-3; D not certain. The CDR3 loop spans 15 amino acids. Germline V gene sequence: CDR1 SGHKS, CDR2 YYEKEE (reference sequence). The V and J ends lost 2 bases and 2 bases respectively, with 12 bases between them.

This chain links TRBV12-5 with TRBJ2-5; TRBD2 aligns across 14 bases. The V segment lost 7 bases and the J segment 5 bases; nucleotides outside the gene matches: 12. The length of the CDR3 is 17 residues. Germline V gene data show CDR1 as LGHNT and CDR2 as FRNRAP. Here the CDR3 reads CASASGTSGSTGETQYF. The CDR3 bases are TGTGCTAGTGCCTCCGGGACTAGCGGGAGTACAGGGGAGACCCAGTACTTC.

The chain recombines TRBV28 with TRBJ2-1; no reliable D call. The CDR3 is 16 amino acids. The V gene lost 3 bases and the J gene lost 5 bases, with 17 bases spanning the gap. Per the germline V gene, CDR1 is MDHEN and CDR2 is SYDVKM. The CDR3 nucleotides read TGTGCCAGCAGTTTGGGTCCCAACGGAGATGACAATGAGCAGTTCTTC. The encoded protein is CASSLGPNGDDNEQFF.

The chain is built from TRBV21-1 and TRBJ2-1; no DNA check was done on the table's D call, TRBD2. TRBV21-1 has pseudogene status. This CDR3 spans 16 amino acids. Written as DNA, the CDR3 is TGTGCCAGCAGCCCGCGACTAGTTGGGTTTAGGAATGAGCAGTTCTTC. It yields the protein CASSPRLVGFRNEQFF.

V gene TRBV28 combines with J gene TRBJ2-7; possibly TRBD2 for D (6 bases). From germline, CDR1 is MDHEN and CDR2 SYDVKM. V was trimmed by 7 bases and J by 5 bases, leaving 15 bases between them. The CDR3 runs 13 residues. The DNA for the CDR3 is TGTGCCAGCATGGCGGGGCTAGCCGACGAGCAGTACTTC. Its translation: CASMAGLADEQYF.

This sequence joins TRBV27 and TRBJ2-7; D ambiguous. Trimming removed 5 bases at V and 0 bases at J, with 11 bases between. Looked up from germline, CDR1 is MNHEY and CDR2 is SMNVEV (reference sequence). The CDR3 has 14 residues. CDR3 sequence: CASSPSTNSYEQYF. The CDR3 coding sequence is TGTGCCAGCAGTCCGTCTACAAACTCCTACGAGCAGTACTTC.

This rearrangement joins TRBV9 to TRBJ2-5; D ambiguous. The germline gives CDR1 SGDLS, CDR2 YYNGEE. The CDR3 is 13 residues long. The V gene lost 4 bases and the J gene lost 1 base, with 8 bases spanning the gap. The CDR3 loop is CASSSGGQETQYF. The CDR3 DNA follows: TGTGCCAGCAGCTCCGGCGGCCAAGAGACCCAGTACTTC.

The chain combines TRBV14 with TRBJ2-5; no clear D. The V end was cut by 5 bases, the J end by 5 bases, with 18 bases between. This CDR3 contains 15 residues. Germline loops: CDR1 SGHDN, CDR2 FVKESK. The CDR3 sequence: CASSSPRRGSETQYF. The CDR3 DNA reads TGTGCCAGCAGCTCGCCCCGGAGAGGTTCGGAGACCCAGTACTTC.

V usage is TRBV11-2 and J usage is TRBJ1-4; no clear D. Germline values: CDR1 SGHAT, CDR2 FQNNGV. V was shortened by 0 bases and J by 5 bases, with 13 bases between the two germline ends. The CDR3 consists of 16 residues. In nucleotides, the CDR3 is TGTGCCAGCAGCTTAGAAAAGTCCGGTCGAAATGAAAAACTGTTTTTT. Protein sequence: CASSLEKSGRNEKLFF.

This chain uses TRBV27 with TRBJ2-2; no definite D call. The length of the CDR3 is 16 residues. Trimming left V 6 bases short and J 3 bases short, with 17 bases between. Germline V CDR1 and CDR2: MNHEY, SMNVEV (reference sequence). This CDR3 reads CASSVTPEPYTGELFF. The DNA for the CDR3 is TGTGCCAGCAGCGTGACTCCGGAACCTTACACCGGGGAGCTGTTTTTT.

J is TRBJ2-5 and V is TRBV6-5; the D gene is possibly TRBD2 (6 bases). Deletions cut 5 bases from V and 1 base from J, with 11 bases between. Germline V CDR1 and CDR2: MNHEY, SVGAGI. The CDR3 is 14 amino acids. The CDR3 region is CASSPRDFQETQYF. The CDR3 region has the DNA TGTGCCAGCAGTCCGCGGGACTTCCAAGAGACCCAGTACTTC.

This chain connects TRBV6-5 to TRBJ2-2; no reliable D call. Trimming took 2 bases from V and 3 from J, leaving 4 bases between them. Germline assignment: CDR1 MNHEY and CDR2 SVGAGI. The CDR3 totals 13 residues. Here the CDR3 reads CASSYLYTGELFF. For the CDR3, the DNA is TGTGCCAGCAGTTACCTTTACACCGGGGAGCTGTTTTTT.

The chain carries TRBV27 and TRBJ1-1, with D possibly matching TRBD1 (6 bases). Trimming cost V 3 bases and J 11 bases, with 13 bases left between them. This CDR3 is built from 12 residues. Germline CDR1 reads MNHEY; CDR2 reads SMNVEV (reference sequence). The CDR3 bases are TGTGCCAGCAGTTTTGGGGGGGCGTCGGCTTTCTTT. Protein sequence: CASSFGGASAFF.

The V call is TRBV5-1, the J call TRBJ1-1, with 8 bases lining up with TRBD1. The CDR3 covers 18 residues. The germline gives CDR1 SGHRS, CDR2 YFSETQ. V dropped 0 bases and J dropped 9; count of bases not matched to a gene: 19. The CDR3 DNA reads as TGCGCCAGCAGCTTGGTGGGCAGGGGGCATCCCCCGAGAGTGAAAGCTTTCTTT. Protein sequence: CASSLVGRGHPPRVKAFF. The entire variable domain, with the rest obtained from reference TRBV5-1 and TRBJ1-1, is as follows: KAGVTQTPRYLIKTRGQQVTLSCSPISGHRSVSWYQQTPGQGLQFLFEYFSETQRNKGNFPGRFSGRQFSNSRSEMNVSTLELGDSALYLCASSLVGRGHPPRVKAFFGQGTRLTVV.

The chain recombines TRBV28 with TRBJ1-3; D call uncertain. This CDR3 region has 14 residues. V shed 3 bases and J shed 2 bases, with 8 bases lying between them. Germline CDR1 is MDHEN and CDR2 is SYDVKM. CDR3 residues: CASSFINTGNTIYF. The CDR3 DNA reads as TGTGCCAGCAGTTTCATAAATACTGGAAACACCATATATTTT. Full variable domain (outside the CDR3, taken from reference TRBV28 and TRBJ1-3): DVKVTQSSRYLVKRTGEKVFLECVQDMDHENMFWYRQDPGLGLRLIYFSYDVKMKEKGDIPEGYSVSREKKERFSLILESASTNQTSMYLCASSFINTGNTIYFGEGSWLTVV.

V usage is TRBV5-1 and J usage is TRBJ1-1; D possibly corresponds to TRBD1 (6 bases). The CDR3 runs to 12 residues. The germline V gene encodes CDR1 SGHRS and CDR2 YFSETQ. Trimming pared 4 bases from V and 3 bases from J, leaving 7 bases between. CDR3 loop: CASSHRDTEAFF. CDR3 DNA sequence: TGCGCCAGCAGCCACAGGGACACTGAAGCTTTCTTT.

V gene TRBV27 combines with J gene TRBJ2-7; 8 positions match TRBD2. Germline assignment: CDR1 MNHEY and CDR2 SMNVEV (reference sequence). The CDR3 covers 14 residues. V shed 3 bases, J shed 6 bases, and the junction held 7 bases outside the gene matches. CDR3 protein: CASSLVAGMSEQYF. The CDR3 DNA follows: TGTGCCAGCAGTTTGGTAGCGGGAATGAGCGAGCAGTACTTC.

This clone was seen just once. The rearrangement uses TRBV18 and TRBJ2-5; TRBD1 agrees at 7 bases. The CDR3 length is 15 residues. With V trimmed by 4 bases and J by 2 bases, 7 bases remained unmatched. Germline CDR1 KGHSH, CDR2 LQKENI. For the CDR3, the DNA is TGTGCCAGCTCACTTAAGGGGACAGAGCAAGAGACCCAGTACTTC. Its translation: CASSLKGTEQETQYF.

This clone was recorded once. The chain employs TRBV19 and TRBJ2-2; 9 nucleotides agree with TRBD2. Germline values: CDR1 LNHDA, CDR2 SQIVND (reference sequence). The J segment lost 5 bases and the V segment lost 3 bases, leaving 4 bases of the junction unmatched. This CDR3 contains 15 residues. CDR3 residues: CASSILAGWTGELFF. DNA for the CDR3: TGTGCCAGTAGTATCCTAGCGGGATGGACCGGGGAGCTGTTTTTT.

This chain joins TRBV27 and TRBJ1-2, with D possibly being TRBD1 (6 bases). Germline V CDR1 and CDR2: MNHEY, SMNVEV (reference sequence). Trimming removed 6 bases from V and 6 bases from J, with 20 bases in between. The CDR3 runs 15 residues. The CDR3 spells CASSPPGGARDGYTF. CDR3 bases: TGTGCCAGCAGCCCTCCCGGGGGGGCGCGGGATGGCTACACCTTC.

The chain combines TRBV2 with TRBJ2-5; 11 bases agree with TRBD1. The CDR3 totals 16 residues. V lost 4 bases to trimming and J lost 5 bases; unmatched junction nucleotides: 9. CDR1 and CDR2 from the germline V gene are SNHLY and FYNNEI. CDR3 region: CASSGRDRGIGETQYF. CDR3 nucleotides: TGTGCCAGCAGTGGTAGGGACAGGGGGATAGGGGAGACCCAGTACTTC.

The chain has TRBV27 and TRBJ2-1; 10 bases are shared with TRBD1. This CDR3 has 16 amino acids. With V trimmed by 5 bases and J by 4 bases, 8 bases remained unmatched. The germline V gene encodes CDR1 MNHEY and CDR2 SMNVEV (reference sequence). The CDR3 region has the DNA TGTGCCAGCAGTCCAGGGACAGGGGCAAAGTACAATGAGCAGTTCTTC. Protein sequence: CASSPGTGAKYNEQFF.